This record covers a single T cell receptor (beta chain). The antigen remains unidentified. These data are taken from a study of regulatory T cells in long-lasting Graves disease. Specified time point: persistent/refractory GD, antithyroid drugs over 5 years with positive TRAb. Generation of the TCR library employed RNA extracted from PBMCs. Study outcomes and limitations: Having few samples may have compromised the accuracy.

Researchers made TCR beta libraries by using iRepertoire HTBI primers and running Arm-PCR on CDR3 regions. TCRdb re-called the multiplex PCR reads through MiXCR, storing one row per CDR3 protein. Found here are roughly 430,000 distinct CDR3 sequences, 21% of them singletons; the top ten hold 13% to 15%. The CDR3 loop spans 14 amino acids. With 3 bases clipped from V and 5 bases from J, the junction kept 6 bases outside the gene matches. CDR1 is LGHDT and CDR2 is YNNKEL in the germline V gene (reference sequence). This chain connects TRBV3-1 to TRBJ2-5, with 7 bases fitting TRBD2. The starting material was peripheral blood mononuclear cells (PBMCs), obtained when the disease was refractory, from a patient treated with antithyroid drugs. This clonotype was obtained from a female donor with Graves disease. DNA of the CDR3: TGTGCCAGCAGCCACGGCGGGAGAGGGGAGACCCAGTACTTC. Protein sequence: CASSHGGRGETQYF.